Below, 27 T cell receptor beta chains from the same sample are listed, as sequenced in a study of blood T cell repertoires in COVID-19. The method was immunoSEQ multiplex PCR; TCRdb's version includes in-frame clones alone and lacks a portion of them. The profile shows about 210,000 clones, approximately 83% of them singletons. The sample taken for sequencing was peripheral blood. Every receptor here comes from a woman aged 40 to 50 with active or convalescent COVID-19.

J is TRBJ1-3 and V is TRBV5-1; D unresolved. In germline, CDR1 is SGHRS, CDR2 YFSETQ. V lost 2 bases and J lost 0, with 9 bases in between. The length of the CDR3 is 15 residues. This CDR3 reads CASSLSAGSGNTIYF. The CDR3 DNA sequence: TGCGCCAGCAGCTTAAGCGCCGGCTCTGGAAACACCATATATTTT.

The rearrangement links TRBV28 to TRBJ1-6; D is perhaps TRBD1 (5 bases). Trimming took 6 bases from V and 0 from J, leaving 15 bases between them. CDR1 is MDHEN and CDR2 is SYDVKM in the germline V gene. This CDR3 spans 17 amino acids. CDR3 region: CASSILRGSSYNSPLHF. The DNA for the CDR3 is TGTGCCAGCAGCATTCTCCGGGGGAGCTCCTATAATTCACCCCTCCACTTT.

This chain links TRBV4-1 with TRBJ2-2; D not certain. The germline CDR1 and CDR2 sequences are MGHRA and YSYEKL. The V end was cut by 4 bases, the J end by 9 bases, with 18 bases between. The CDR3 has 15 residues. CDR3 region: CASSPRLDEVRELFF. The CDR3 bases are TGCGCCAGCAGCCCAAGGCTAGATGAGGTGAGGGAGCTGTTTTTT.

The J gene is TRBJ1-2, the V gene TRBV5-5; D is perhaps TRBD1 (5 bases). The length of the CDR3 is 16 residues. Germline loops: CDR1 SGHKS, CDR2 YYEKEE (reference sequence). V gave up 4 bases and J gave up 8 bases, with 24 bases separating them. CDR3 sequence reads: CASSPGLWGTLEGYTF. CDR3 sequence (DNA): TGTGCCAGCAGCCCGGGACTATGGGGGACCCTTGAGGGCTACACCTTC.

The chain links TRBV25-1 to TRBJ1-3; D is undetermined. Per the germline V gene, CDR1 is MGHDK and CDR2 is SYGVNS. The CDR3 spans 15 residues. The V and J ends lost 5 bases and 0 bases respectively, with 11 bases between them. CDR3 residues: CASSPDTPSGNTIYF. The CDR3 region has the DNA TGTGCCAGCAGTCCCGACACCCCCTCTGGAAACACCATATATTTT.

This clone was detected only a few times. This sequence joins TRBV6-5 and TRBJ1-1; 7 positions match TRBD1. The CDR3 extends over 14 amino acids. The germline CDR1 and CDR2 sequences are MNHEY and SVGAGI. With 4 bases clipped from V and 7 bases from J, the junction kept 9 bases outside the gene matches. The CDR3 protein is CASSFTGTVSEAFF. In DNA form, the CDR3 reads TGTGCCAGCAGTTTTACCGGGACAGTCAGTGAAGCTTTCTTT.

V usage is TRBV14 and J usage is TRBJ2-2; tentatively, D is TRBD1 (6 bases). The CDR3 spans 14 residues. V was pared by 0 bases and J by 4 bases, with 6 bases between. CDR1 and CDR2 from the germline V gene are SGHDN and FVKESK. The DNA of the CDR3 is TGTGCCAGCAGCCAAGACAGGGGCACCGGGGAGCTGTTTTTT. It translates to CASSQDRGTGELFF.

The chain couples TRBV29-1 to TRBJ2-3; 9 positions agree with TRBD2. This CDR3 has 16 amino acids. Looked up from germline, CDR1 is SQVTM and CDR2 is ANQGSEA. V gave up 3 bases and J gave up 2 bases; unmatched junction bases: 9. In DNA, the CDR3 is TGCAGCGTTGATGAGGACCTAGCGGGACTCACAGATACGCAGTATTTT. It codes for CSVDEDLAGLTDTQYF.

The sample holds one count of this clone. The chain combines TRBV27 with TRBJ1-5; D is perhaps TRBD1 (6 bases). The V end was cut by 5 bases, the J end by 6 bases, with 11 bases between. Germline assignment: CDR1 MNHEY and CDR2 SMNVEV (reference sequence). This CDR3 spans 13 amino acids. The chain's CDR3 is CASSPGRGQPQHF. In DNA, the CDR3 is TGTGCCAGCAGTCCAGGCAGGGGTCAGCCCCAGCATTTT.

The chain joins TRBV6-2 or TRBV6-3 to TRBJ1-4; a possible D gene is TRBD1 (6 bases). Trimming removed 2 bases at V and 7 bases at J, with 14 bases between. This CDR3 has 15 residues. Germline values: CDR1 MNHEY, CDR2 SVGEGT. CDR3 in DNA: TGTGCCAGCAGTTACGCGACAGGAGGAGGTGAAAAACTGTTTTTT. Protein: CASSYATGGGEKLFF.

This clone has just one count. This chain uses TRBV6-5 with TRBJ2-1; D may be TRBD1 (5 bases). V lost 3 bases and J lost 6, with 15 bases in between. The CDR3 is made up of 15 amino acids. Germline V lookup: CDR1 MNHEY, CDR2 SVGAGI. DNA of the CDR3: TGTGCCAGCAGTTATTTCGGACAATGGCGCAATGAGCAGTTCTTC. Its protein product is CASSYFGQWRNEQFF.

This clone was seen a few times. The gene calls are TRBV4-2 and TRBJ1-1, with D perhaps TRBD1 (6 bases). The V and J ends lost 2 bases and 1 base respectively, with 11 bases between them. CDR1 LGHNA and CDR2 YNFKEQ come from the germline V gene. This CDR3 is 15 amino acids long. CDR3 residues: CASSQMFRGNTEAFF. Written as DNA, the CDR3 is TGTGCCAGCAGCCAAATGTTCAGGGGGAACACTGAAGCTTTCTTT.

The table lists this clone with a count of one. The chain links TRBV27 to TRBJ2-1, with TRBD2 matching 9 bases. Germline assignment: CDR1 MNHEY and CDR2 SMNVEV (reference sequence). The CDR3 extends over 14 amino acids. V trimming: 7 bases; J trimming: 7 bases; junction bases outside the gene matches: 8. CDR3 loop: CASKVVAGANEQFF. In DNA form, the CDR3 reads TGTGCCAGCAAGGTGGTAGCGGGGGCGAATGAGCAGTTCTTC.

Only a few counts were recorded for this clone. The same CDR3 is also encoded by other DNA sequences in this sample. V and J are TRBV24-1 and TRBJ1-2; no definite D call. This CDR3 has 12 amino acids. The germline gives CDR1 KGHDR, CDR2 SFDVKD. Between the trimmed V and J ends, which lost 3 bases and 4 bases, there was a span of 5 bases. The CDR3 DNA reads as TGTGCCACCAGTGATCTAATCTATGGCTACACCTTC. Its protein product is CATSDLIYGYTF.

DNA of the CDR3: TGTGCCAGCAGTTATGGACAGGTCGGGGTTGGATCACCCCTCCACTTT. This codes for CASSYGQVGVGSPLHF. The chain has TRBV6-5 and TRBJ1-6, with 7 bases fitting TRBD1. With 3 bases clipped from V and 10 bases from J, the junction kept 12 bases outside the gene matches. CDR1 and CDR2 (germline): MNHEY, SVGAGI. This CDR3 contains 16 residues.

CDR3 sequence: CASRPTATGLQPQHF. CDR3 nucleotide sequence: TGCGCCAGCAGACCGACAGCGACGGGTCTTCAGCCCCAGCATTTT. The gene calls are TRBV5-1 and TRBJ1-5; D perhaps matches TRBD1 (5 bases). The CDR3 length is 15 residues. V was cut by 5 bases and J by 6 bases, with 18 bases left in between. Germline-derived CDR1 and CDR2 are SGHRS and YFSETQ.

The V call is TRBV30, the J call TRBJ1-1; 8 positions match TRBD1. Germline lookup yields CDR1 GTSNPN and CDR2 SVGIG (reference sequence). V dropped 7 bases and J dropped 5; count of bases not matched to a gene: 6. The CDR3 contains 12 residues. As DNA, the CDR3 is TGTGCCTTCACAGGGGGTTATACTGAAGCTTTCTTT. This gives the protein CAFTGGYTEAFF.

The chain couples TRBV2 to TRBJ1-5; tentative D call: TRBD1 (5 bases). CDR3 length equals 17 residues. With 0 bases removed from V and 0 bases from J, the gap between germline ends came to 12 bases. Germline loops: CDR1 SNHLY, CDR2 FYNNEI. CDR3 residues: CASSEAWRDYSNQPQHF. The CDR3 DNA sequence: TGTGCCAGCAGTGAAGCGTGGAGGGACTATAGCAATCAGCCCCAGCATTTT.

The chain is built from TRBV6-5 and TRBJ1-2; 11 nucleotides match TRBD1. V was pared by 10 bases and J by 6 bases, with 10 bases of the junction left unmatched. Germline V gene lookup returns CDR1 MNHEY and CDR2 SVGAGI. This CDR3 has 14 residues. Written as DNA, the CDR3 is TGTGCCATTAATCCCCGGGACAGGGGGAATGGCTACACCTTC. Its protein product is CAINPRDRGNGYTF.

V gene TRBV20-1 combines with J gene TRBJ1-6, with a tentative D call TRBD1 (6 bases). The CDR3 runs to 15 residues. Germline V CDR1 and CDR2: DFQATT, SNEGSKA (reference sequence). Deletions cut 3 bases from V and 3 bases from J, with 12 bases between. This CDR3 reads CSASRGASYNSPLHF. CDR3 nucleotides: TGCAGTGCTAGTCGGGGGGCCAGCTATAATTCACCCCTCCACTTT.

This chain uses TRBV9 with TRBJ1-6; TRBD1 is a possible D gene (5 bases). Germline V lookup: CDR1 SGDLS, CDR2 YYNGEE. Between the trimmed V and J ends, which lost 0 bases and 5 bases, there was a span of 6 bases. This CDR3 region has 14 residues. CDR3 DNA sequence: TGTGCCAGCAGCGTAGGACAGAATAATTCACCCCTCCACTTT. Its protein product is CASSVGQNNSPLHF. Variable domain in full (rest from reference TRBV9 and TRBJ1-6): DSGVTQTPKHLITATGQRVTLRCSPRSGDLSVYWYQQSLDQGLQFLIQYYNGEERAKGNILERFSAQQFPDLHSELNLSSLELGDSALYFCASSVGQNNSPLHFGNGTRLTVT.

The V and J genes are TRBV7-6 and TRBJ2-1, with 9 bases matching TRBD1. The CDR3 extends over 16 amino acids. Germline CDR1 reads SGHVS; CDR2 reads FNYEAQ. The V segment lost 5 bases and the J segment 4 bases; nucleotides outside the gene matches: 9. The CDR3 coding sequence is TGTGCCAGCAGCCTCTGGGACAGGGAGGTGTACAATGAGCAGTTCTTC. This translates into CASSLWDREVYNEQFF.

The chain recombines TRBV14 with TRBJ2-5, with 7 nucleotides matching TRBD2. The CDR3 runs 16 residues. The germline V gene encodes CDR1 SGHDN and CDR2 FVKESK. With 0 bases clipped from V and 1 base from J, the junction kept 5 bases outside the gene matches. The CDR3 loop is CASSQDLGGVQETQYF. In nucleotides, the CDR3 is TGTGCCAGCAGCCAAGATTTGGGGGGGGTCCAAGAGACCCAGTACTTC.

J is TRBJ2-7 and V is TRBV1; the table's D call, TRBD2, was not checked against the DNA. TRBV1 is a listed pseudogene. The CDR3 covers 15 residues. CDR3 DNA sequence: TGCACCAGCAGCCATTCTTGCCTCCTCGGGTACGAGCAGTACTTC. Translated, it gives CTSSHSCLLGYEQYF.

V and J are TRBV24-1 and TRBJ1-3; D is unresolved. Trimming removed 8 bases from V and 2 bases from J, with 15 bases in between. The CDR3 covers 15 residues. CDR1 is KGHDR, CDR2 SFDVKD, per germline. This chain's CDR3 is CATTPFGSAGNTIYF. CDR3 bases: TGTGCCACCACCCCCTTCGGGTCAGCTGGAAACACCATATATTTT.

This clone was counted once. J is TRBJ2-5 and V is TRBV15; a weak D match, TRBD1 (5 bases). This CDR3 has 16 residues. V lost 1 base and J lost 4, with 16 bases in between. The V gene's germline CDR1 is LNHNV and CDR2 YYDKDF (reference sequence). The CDR3 spells CATSRGVEGVAETQYF. In DNA form, the CDR3 reads TGTGCCACCAGCAGAGGGGTAGAAGGGGTCGCAGAGACCCAGTACTTC.

This sequence joins TRBV4-1 and TRBJ2-1, with D tentatively TRBD1 (6 bases). V was cut by 4 bases and J by 3 bases, with 19 bases left in between. The CDR3 consists of 17 residues. In germline, CDR1 is MGHRA, CDR2 YSYEKL. Written as DNA, the CDR3 is TGCGCCAGCAGCCCCCGGGGTAGGGGGAGTCTCTACAATGAGCAGTTCTTC. It codes for CASSPRGRGSLYNEQFF.